The clone carrying this T cell receptor (beta chain) has ten or more counts. These data belong to a study of T cells in Graves' hyperthyroidism and ophthalmopathy. The CDR3 spans 13 residues. Germline CDR1 SGHRS, CDR2 YFSETQ. The V segment lost 5 bases and the J segment 5 bases; nucleotides outside the gene matches: 3. TCR beta CDR3 sequences were amplified from RNA transcripts. Primed by the HTBI set, a first-round RT-PCR was run on the TCR CDR3. A single record per CDR3 protein comes from TCRdb applying MiXCR to the multiplex PCR reads. The profile shows 550,000 to 700,000 distinct CDR3 sequences, about 45% of them singletons.

The sequenced sample consisted of peripheral blood or thyroid tissue (not recorded which). The TCR was taken from an adult woman with Graves' disease, either hyperthyroidism or ophthalmopathy (not recorded which). The chain carries TRBV5-1 and TRBJ1-5, with 8 bases fitting TRBD1. The CDR3 nucleotides are TGCGCCAGCAGGGGACAGGAAGATCAGCCCCAGCATTTT. This encodes CASRGQEDQPQHF.